This is a list of T cell receptor beta chains from one sample in a study of cytomegalovirus exposure and HLA in healthy donors. Measured with immunoSEQ multiplex PCR; TCRdb has only the in-frame clones, and not every one. The data contain about 130,000 clones, 65% to 85% of them singletons. Sequenced sample: PBMCs. The receptors stem from a boy aged 10-17 years in good health and CMV-seronegative. The CDR3 runs from the conserved cysteine through the conserved F or W. A D gene is named only where the DNA matches it firmly. Where a row states a size, it is once, few, many or the class of an expanded clone; other rows omit it.

>TRBJ2-7|NA|15|TRBV2|TRBD2
TGTGCCAGCAGTGGACCCGGGACTAACTCCTACGAGCAGTACTTC
CASSGPGTNSYEQYF
>TRBJ1-1|NA|13|TRBV27|TRBD1
TGTGCCAGCAGCCCTTCGACAGGGCGTGAAGCTTTCTTT
CASSPSTGREAFF
>TRBJ1-1|NA|14|TRBV12-5|NA
TGTGCTAGTGGTCTGCGGGCGTTCGACACTGAAGCTTTCTTT
CASGLRAFDTEAFF
>TRBJ1-2|NA|16|TRBV15|NA
TGTGCCACCAGCTCCACCCGGCAGGGCCTAGTTGAGGGCTACACCTTC
CATSSTRQGLVEGYTF
>TRBJ2-1|NA|12|TRBV2|NA
TGTGCCAGCAAGCTCCTGAACAATGAGCAGTTCTTC
CASKLLNNEQFF
>TRBJ1-6|NA|13|TRBV30|TRBD1
TGTGCCTGGGGGACAGGGCCGAATTCACCCCTCCACTTT
CAWGTGPNSPLHF
>TRBJ1-3|NA|11|TRBV20-1|NA
TGCAGTGCTAGAATACGGGACACCATATATTTT
CSARIRDTIYF
>TRBJ2-1|NA|17|TRBV4-1|TRBD1
TGCGCCAGCAGCCAAGACGGGACAGGGGAGTTTCACAATGAGCAGTTCTTC
CASSQDGTGEFHNEQFF
>TRBJ2-7|NA|13|TRBV30|NA
TGTGCCTGGAGTGTAGGTAGGAGCTACGAGCAGTACTTC
CAWSVGRSYEQYF
>TRBJ1-1|once|14|TRBV4-2|TRBD1
TGTGCCAGCAGCCACGGGACAGGGAACACTGAAGCTTTCTTT
CASSHGTGNTEAFF
>TRBJ2-1|NA|17|TRBV4-1|TRBD2
TGCGCCAGCAGCCGCCAACTAGCGGGAGGGCCTGACAATGAGCAGTTCTTC
CASSRQLAGGPDNEQFF
>TRBJ2-1|NA|17|TRBV7-9|TRBD2
TGTTCCAGCAGCTTAGGGGTGCGAGTAGCGGGAGTGGATGAGCAGTTCTTC
CSSSLGVRVAGVDEQFF
>TRBJ2-1|NA|21|TRBV4-1|TRBD2
TGCGCCAGCAGCCGCGAACCGGGCGGACTAGCGGGAGGATCCTCCTACAATGAGCAGTTCTTC
CASSREPGGLAGGSSYNEQFF
>TRBJ1-1|NA|15|TRBV4-1|NA
TGCGCCAGCAGCCAAGAACGACAGCTGAACACTGAAGCTTTCTTT
CASSQERQLNTEAFF
>TRBJ2-7|NA|11|TRBV30|NA
TGTGCCTGGGCGGTTGCCTACGAGCAGTACTTC
CAWAVAYEQYF
>TRBJ1-4|NA|15|TRBV7-2|TRBD1
TGTGCCAGCAGCTTAAGGAGACAGGGTGGTGAAAAACTGTTTTTT
CASSLRRQGGEKLFF
>TRBJ2-7|NA|10|TRBV29-1|NA
TGCAGCGTTGGCGATTACGAGCAGTACTTC
CSVGDYEQYF
>TRBJ1-4|NA|14|TRBV19|TRBD1
TGTGCCAGTAGGGGACAGGGCCCTAATGAAAAACTGTTTTTT
CASRGQGPNEKLFF
>TRBJ2-7|NA|14|TRBV27|TRBD1
TGTGCCAGCAGTCCCGGACAGGGTCACCACGAGCAGTACTTC
CASSPGQGHHEQYF
>TRBJ2-1|few|13|TRBV6-1|NA
TGTGCCAGCAAACTCCTGCTCTACAATGAGCAGTTCTTC
CASKLLLYNEQFF
>TRBJ2-5|once|16|TRBV27|TRBD1
TGTGCCAGCAGTTCTATGGGGACAGCCAACCAAGAGACCCAGTACTTC
CASSSMGTANQETQYF
>TRBJ1-2|few|13|TRBV2|NA
TGTGCCAGCAGTGAAAGTTCAGAAGATGGCTACACCTTC
CASSESSEDGYTF
>TRBJ1-1|few|15|TRBV5-6|NA
TGTGCCAGCAGCTTGGGGTGGGGCAGGGCCGCTGAAGCTTTCTTT
CASSLGWGRAAEAFF
>TRBJ2-7|NA|18|TRBV14|TRBD2
TGTGCCAGCAGCCACCCCCCGGGAATAGCGGGGAGTCCCTACGAGCAGTACTTC
CASSHPPGIAGSPYEQYF
>TRBJ2-7|NA|14|TRBV5-4|NA
TGTGCCAGCAGCTTGGTACAGGGAGGGACCGAGCAGTACTTC
CASSLVQGGTEQYF
>TRBJ2-1|NA|12|TRBV30|NA
TGTGCCTGGACTAGCGCTCGCGGGGAGCAGTTCTTC
CAWTSARGEQFF